This paragraph reports one T cell receptor beta chain. The germline V gene encodes CDR1 ENHRY and CDR2 SYGVKD. V lost 6 bases and J 8 bases, leaving 23 bases between the germline ends. This CDR3 has 17 residues. The data derive from a study of blood T cell repertoires in COVID-19. Enrolment of Seattle patients took place during active infection, and they were followed longitudinally. The table came from immunoSEQ multiplex PCR; TCRdb's copy has only in-frame clones and leaves some out. The table records about 250,000 clones, about four fifths of them present only once. The rearrangement joins TRBV10-3 to TRBJ1-6, with a weak D call TRBD1 (5 bases). This TCR was sampled from a person in their 70s with COVID-19, enrolled during active disease. Sequenced sample: peripheral blood. This CDR3 reads CAISPPDRSSEDSPLHF. For the CDR3, the DNA is TGTGCCATCAGCCCACCCGACAGATCCAGTGAGGATTCACCCCTCCACTTT.